This section outlines one TCR beta chain sequence together with its context. This sample is drawn from a study of T-cell reconstitution after alpha-beta-depleted transplantation in children. Preparation of the TCRbeta library used unique molecular identifiers. TCRdb reanalysed the PCR reads using MiXCR and keeps one entry per CDR3 protein. The table includes a few hundred thousand distinct CDR3 sequences, 10% to 15% detected once. The germline V gene encodes CDR1 SGHRS and CDR2 YFSETQ. This CDR3 has 16 amino acids. Germline trimming cut 2 bases from V and 5 bases from J; bases unmatched to any gene: 8.

The input for sequencing was PBMCs, mostly from graft donor cells, taken 360 days after TCRalphabeta/CD19-depleted stem cell transplant. The sequence came from a male patient aged 10 to 17 who had a stem cell transplant for acute myeloid leukemia, so the T cells may come from the graft donor. V usage is TRBV5-1 and J usage is TRBJ2-3; 10 nucleotides match TRBD2. The CDR3 sequence: CASSFFSGRAGDTQYF. The DNA for the CDR3 is TGCGCCAGCAGCTTTTTCAGCGGGAGGGCCGGAGATACGCAGTATTTT.